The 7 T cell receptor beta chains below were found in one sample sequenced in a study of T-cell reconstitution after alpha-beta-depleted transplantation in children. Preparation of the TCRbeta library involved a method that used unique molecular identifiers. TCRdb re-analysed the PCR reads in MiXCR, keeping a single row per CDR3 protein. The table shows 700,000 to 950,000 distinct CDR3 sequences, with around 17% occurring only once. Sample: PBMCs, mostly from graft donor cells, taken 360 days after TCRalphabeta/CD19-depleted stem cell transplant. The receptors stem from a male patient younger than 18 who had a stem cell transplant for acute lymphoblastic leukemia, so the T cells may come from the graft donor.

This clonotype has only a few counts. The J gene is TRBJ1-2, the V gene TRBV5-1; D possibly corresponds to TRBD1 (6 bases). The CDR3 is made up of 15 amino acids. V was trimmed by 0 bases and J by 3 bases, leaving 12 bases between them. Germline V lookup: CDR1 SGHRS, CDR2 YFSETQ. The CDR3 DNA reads TGCGCCAGCAGCTTGGGACAGGATCGGCACTATGGCTACACCTTC. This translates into CASSLGQDRHYGYTF.

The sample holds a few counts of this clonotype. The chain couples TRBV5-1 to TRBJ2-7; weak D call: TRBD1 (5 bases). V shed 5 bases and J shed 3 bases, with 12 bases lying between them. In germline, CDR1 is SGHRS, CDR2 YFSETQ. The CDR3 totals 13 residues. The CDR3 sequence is CASSRGSYYEQYF. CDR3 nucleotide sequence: TGCGCCAGCAGTAGGGGTTCGTACTACGAGCAGTACTTC. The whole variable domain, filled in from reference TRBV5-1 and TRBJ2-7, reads KAGVTQTPRYLIKTRGQQVTLSCSPISGHRSVSWYQQTPGQGLQFLFEYFSETQRNKGNFPGRFSGRQFSNSRSEMNVSTLELGDSALYLCASSRGSYYEQYFGPGTRLTVT.

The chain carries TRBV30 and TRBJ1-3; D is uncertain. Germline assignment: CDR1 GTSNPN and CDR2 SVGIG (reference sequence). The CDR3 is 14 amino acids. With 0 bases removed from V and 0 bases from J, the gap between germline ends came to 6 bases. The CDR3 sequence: CAWSVSGSGNTIYF. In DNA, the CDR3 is TGTGCCTGGAGTGTTTCCGGCTCTGGAAACACCATATATTTT.

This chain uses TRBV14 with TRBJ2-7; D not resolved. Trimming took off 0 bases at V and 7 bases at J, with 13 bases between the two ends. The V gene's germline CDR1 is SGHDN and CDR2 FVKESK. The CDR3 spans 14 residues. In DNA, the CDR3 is TGTGCCAGCAGCCAAGATTTAAGGGTATTGGAGCAGTACTTC. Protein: CASSQDLRVLEQYF.

The CDR3, as DNA: TGCGCCAGCAGCTTTGCTATGGGCAGGGTCTCCTACGAGCAGTACTTC. This codes for CASSFAMGRVSYEQYF. V is TRBV5-1 and J is TRBJ2-7; a possible D gene is TRBD1 (5 bases). This CDR3 is 16 amino acids long. CDR1 and CDR2 from the germline V gene are SGHRS and YFSETQ. V was shortened by 2 bases and J by 0 bases, with 15 bases between the two germline ends.

Here the CDR3 DNA reads TGTGCCAGCAACCCAGCAGGAGAGACCCAGTACTTC. Protein product: CASNPAGETQYF. The chain is built from TRBV7-9 and TRBJ2-5, with unresolved D. Germline CDR1 is SEHNR and CDR2 is FQNEAQ (reference sequence). The CDR3 consists of 12 residues. Trimming pared 7 bases from V and 4 bases from J, leaving 10 bases between.

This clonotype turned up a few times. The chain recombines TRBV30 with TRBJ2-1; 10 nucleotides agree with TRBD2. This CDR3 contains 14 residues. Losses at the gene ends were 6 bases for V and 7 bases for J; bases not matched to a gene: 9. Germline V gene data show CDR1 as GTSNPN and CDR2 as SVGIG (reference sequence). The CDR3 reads CACKKSGRGNEQFF. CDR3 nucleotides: TGTGCCTGCAAGAAGAGCGGGAGGGGGAATGAGCAGTTCTTC.